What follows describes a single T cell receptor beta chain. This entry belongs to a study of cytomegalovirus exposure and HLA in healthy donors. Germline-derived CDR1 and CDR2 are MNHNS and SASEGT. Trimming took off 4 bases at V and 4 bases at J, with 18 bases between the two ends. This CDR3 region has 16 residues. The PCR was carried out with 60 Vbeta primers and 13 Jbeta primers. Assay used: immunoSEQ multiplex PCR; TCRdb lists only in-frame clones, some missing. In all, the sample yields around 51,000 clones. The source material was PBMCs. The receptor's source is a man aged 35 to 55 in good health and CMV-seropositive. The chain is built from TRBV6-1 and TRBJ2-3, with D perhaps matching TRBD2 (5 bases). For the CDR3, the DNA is TGTGCCAGCAGTGCGACTACCCTGACCGTCCCAGATACGCAGTATTTT. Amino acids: CASSATTLTVPDTQYF.